Sequencing of this TCR beta chain was carried out in a study of blood T cell repertoires in COVID-19. The overall study: Collection of acute and convalescent COVID-19 samples took place in the United States, Italy and Spain.

The CDR3 contains 16 residues. The trim removed 0 bases at V and 4 bases at J, leaving 5 bases unmatched. Germline V gene lookup returns CDR1 SGHAT and CDR2 FQNNGV. Original methodology: Amplification of reference gene primers was used by the study to estimate nucleated cell counts. Sequenced by immunoSEQ multiplex PCR; TCRdb stores in-frame clones only, minus some. V, J and clone size reflect that table, while D and trimming were determined from the DNA. This sample has roughly 290,000 clones, with approximately 83% found just once. This receptor was identified in a woman aged 25 to 39 who had recovered from COVID-19. V is TRBV11-2 and J is TRBJ2-2; TRBD1 agrees at 7 bases. Sequencing was performed on peripheral blood. The CDR3, as DNA: TGTGCCAGCAGCTTAGAACAGGGGTGGGGCACCGGGGAGCTGTTTTTT. This codes for CASSLEQGWGTGELFF.